The sequence of this TCR beta chain was determined in a study of T cell clones after liver transplantation. Unstimulated PBMCs were sorted into CD3+CD4+ and CD3+CD8+ populations. The CDR3 has 15 residues. Between the trimmed V and J ends, which lost 4 bases and 0 bases, there was a span of 11 bases. Germline-derived CDR1 and CDR2 are LNHDA and SQIVND (reference sequence). Whole-study results and caveats: Graft donor-reactive T cells may have migrated into the graft rather than being deleted. Donor-reactive sequences fell more than third party-reactive ones, suggesting partial deletion. Low donor cell numbers restricted donor-reactive repertoire measurement in a couple of subjects.

Data came from immunoSEQ multiplex PCR; TCRdb stores just in-frame clones and leaves some out. The table shows approximately 65,000 clones, with around 92% occurring only once. This clone came up a few times. Its specificity is unknown. This TCR was recovered from a human patient who received a liver transplant. Among the T cells, some may be from the graft donor. The chain combines TRBV19 with TRBJ2-3; no reliable D call. Sequences were derived from CD4+ T cells from blood, sampled approximately 27 months after liver transplant. The CDR3 loop reads CASSTILGSTDTQYF. DNA for the CDR3: TGTGCCAGTAGTACAATACTGGGCAGCACAGATACGCAGTATTTT.